Included here is one T cell receptor (beta chain) sequence, with context. What it binds is unknown. The data were obtained in a study of T cell responses to AZD1222 COVID-19 vaccine. This CDR3 has 16 amino acids. CDR1 is SGHTS and CDR2 is YDEGEE in the germline V gene. Trimming took 0 bases from V and 5 from J, leaving 12 bases between them. Clones were sequenced by immunoSEQ multiplex PCR, and TCRdb holds only the in-frame ones, with some missing. The table has over 150,000 clones, about 88% seen once. Study-level points and caveats: It was only after the peak T cell response that any repertoires were sampled. Compared with day 0, the breadth and depth of the Spike-specific TCR repertoire rose significantly after two doses of AZD1222.

The J gene is TRBJ1-6, the V gene TRBV5-8; D gene unclear. The source material was peripheral blood, sampled on day 0 of AZD1222 vaccination. The sequence was obtained from an adult in good health. As DNA, the CDR3 is TGTGCCAGCAGCTTGGCTGTCAATCGTAATAATTCACCCCTCCACTTT. Translation: CASSLAVNRNNSPLHF.